The present entry profiles one T cell receptor (beta chain) with its context. Measured with immunoSEQ multiplex PCR; TCRdb has only the in-frame clones, and not every one. Among 110,000 to 150,000 clones listed, approximately 80% were seen once. The sample is drawn from a study of blood T cell repertoires in COVID-19. Study at large: T cells, B-cell-depleted T cells, or PBMCs provided the cDNA or gDNA that served as material.

The CDR3 sequence is 15 residues long. CDR1 is MNHEY and CDR2 is SVGAGI in the germline V gene. The ends lost 4 bases at V and 1 base at J; junction bases unmatched: 6. The source is a human donor in a cohort sampled during active COVID-19. Sequencing was carried out using peripheral blood. The chain employs TRBV6-5 and TRBJ1-1; 7 nucleotides align to TRBD1. The CDR3 here is CASSSGTGANTEAFF. The CDR3 DNA follows: TGTGCCAGCAGTTCCGGAACAGGGGCGAACACTGAAGCTTTCTTT.